This T cell receptor beta chain was identified during a study of vaccination and CD4 T cells after COVID-19. At the Johns Hopkins FTIC core, DNA taken from cultured CD4+ T cells was sequenced by way of the Oncomine TCR Beta short-read assay. A single record per CDR3 protein comes from TCRdb applying MiXCR to the PCR reads. The table records about 20,000 distinct CDR3 sequences, roughly 47% of them present only once. The CDR3 runs to 15 residues. Germline loops: CDR1 SNHLY, CDR2 FYNNEI. Trimming left V 7 bases short and J 0 bases short, with 15 bases between. A note on this clonotype: Its target is not known.

Specified treatment: approximately nine-day PBMC culture with coronavirus spike peptide pools or control peptides (ViraFEST assay). Via ViraFEST, peptide pools expanded antigen-specific T cells before TCR sequencing. The receptor comes from a human donor who had recovered from COVID-19. The V gene is TRBV2, the J gene TRBJ1-1; D is uncertain. The specimen was CD4+ T cells from blood, cultured in vitro. CDR3 loop: CASILETGLNTEAFF. CDR3 DNA: TGTGCCAGCATCCTCGAGACGGGCTTGAACACTGAAGCTTTCTTT.